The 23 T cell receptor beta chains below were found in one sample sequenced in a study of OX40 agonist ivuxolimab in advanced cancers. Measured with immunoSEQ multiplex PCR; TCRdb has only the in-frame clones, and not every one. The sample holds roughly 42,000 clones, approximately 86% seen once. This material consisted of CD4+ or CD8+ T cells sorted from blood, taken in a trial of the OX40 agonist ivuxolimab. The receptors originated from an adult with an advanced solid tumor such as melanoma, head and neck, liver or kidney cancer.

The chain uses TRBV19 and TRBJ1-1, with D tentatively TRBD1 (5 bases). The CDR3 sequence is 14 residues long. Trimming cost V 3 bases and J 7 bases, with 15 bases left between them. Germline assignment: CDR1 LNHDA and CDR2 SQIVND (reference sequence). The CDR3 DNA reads TGTGCCAGTAGTATTCCCCCCGACAGAAGTGAAGCTTTCTTT. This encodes CASSIPPDRSEAFF.

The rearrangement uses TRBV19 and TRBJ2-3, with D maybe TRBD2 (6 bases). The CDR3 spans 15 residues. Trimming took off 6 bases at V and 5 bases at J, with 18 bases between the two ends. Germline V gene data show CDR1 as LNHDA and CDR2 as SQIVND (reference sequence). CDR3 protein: CASSLGGTRGDTQYF. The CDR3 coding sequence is TGTGCCAGTAGCCTTGGGGGGACTCGCGGAGATACGCAGTATTTT.

CDR3: CASRAGTVLSYHEQYF. In DNA form, the CDR3 reads TGTGCCAGCAGAGCCGGGACAGTCTTATCTTACCACGAGCAGTACTTC. The genes are TRBV6-6 and TRBJ2-5, with 7 bases matching TRBD1. The end of the DNA is better explained by TRBJ2-7, so the J call may be wrong. CDR1 and CDR2 (germline): MNHNY, SVGAGI (reference sequence). The CDR3 loop spans 16 amino acids.

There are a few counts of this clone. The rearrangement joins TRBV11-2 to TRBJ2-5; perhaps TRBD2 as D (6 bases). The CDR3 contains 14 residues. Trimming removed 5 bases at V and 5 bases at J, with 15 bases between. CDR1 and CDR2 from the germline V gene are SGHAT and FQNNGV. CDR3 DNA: TGTGCCAGCAGCGGAGTGGGGGGTAGGGAGACCCAGTACTTC. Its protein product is CASSGVGGRETQYF.

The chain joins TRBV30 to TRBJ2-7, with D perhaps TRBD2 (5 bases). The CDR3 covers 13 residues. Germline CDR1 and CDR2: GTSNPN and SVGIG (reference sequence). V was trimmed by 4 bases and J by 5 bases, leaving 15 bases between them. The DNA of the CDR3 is TGTGCCTGGATTCAAGAGGGAAAGGACGAGCAGTACTTC. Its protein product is CAWIQEGKDEQYF.

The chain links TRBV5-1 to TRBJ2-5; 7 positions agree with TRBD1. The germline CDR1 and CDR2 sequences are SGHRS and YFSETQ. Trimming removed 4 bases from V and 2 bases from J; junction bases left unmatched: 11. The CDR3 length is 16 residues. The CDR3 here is CASSIRPGGAQETQYF. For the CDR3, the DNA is TGCGCCAGCAGCATTCGTCCAGGGGGAGCACAAGAGACCCAGTACTTC.

The CDR3 here is CASSEGQGFYEQYF. CDR3 nucleotides: TGTGCCAGCAGTGAGGGACAGGGTTTCTACGAGCAGTACTTC. The chain couples TRBV2 to TRBJ2-7, with 9 bases lining up with TRBD1. The CDR3 length is 14 residues. With V trimmed by 3 bases and J by 3 bases, 3 bases remained unmatched. The germline V gene has CDR1 SNHLY and CDR2 FYNNEI.

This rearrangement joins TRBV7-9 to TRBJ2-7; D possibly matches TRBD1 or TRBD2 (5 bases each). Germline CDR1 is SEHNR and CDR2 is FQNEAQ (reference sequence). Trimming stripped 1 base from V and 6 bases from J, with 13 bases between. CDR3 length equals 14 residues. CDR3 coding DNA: TGTGCCAGCAGCTTAGTGGACACAAGCGGCGAGCAGTACTTC. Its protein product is CASSLVDTSGEQYF. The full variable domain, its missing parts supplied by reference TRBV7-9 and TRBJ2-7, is DTGVSQNPRHKITKRGQNVTFRCDPISEHNRLYWYRQTLGQGPEFLTYFQNEAQLEKSRLLSDRFSAERPKGSFSTLEIQRTEQGDSAMYLCASSLVDTSGEQYFGPGTRLTVT.

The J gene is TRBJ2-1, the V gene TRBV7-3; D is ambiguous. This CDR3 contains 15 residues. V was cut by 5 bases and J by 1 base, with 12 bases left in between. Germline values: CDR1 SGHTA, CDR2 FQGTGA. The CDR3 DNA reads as TGTGCCAGCAGCCTGCTGACCGGTTCCTACAATGAGCAGTTCTTC. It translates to CASSLLTGSYNEQFF.

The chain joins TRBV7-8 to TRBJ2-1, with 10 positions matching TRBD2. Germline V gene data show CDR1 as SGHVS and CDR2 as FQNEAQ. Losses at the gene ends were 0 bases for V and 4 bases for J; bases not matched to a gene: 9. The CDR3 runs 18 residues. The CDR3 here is CASSLALGGTSEYNEQFF. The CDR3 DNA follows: TGTGCCAGCAGCTTAGCGCTGGGGGGGACTAGCGAGTACAATGAGCAGTTCTTC.

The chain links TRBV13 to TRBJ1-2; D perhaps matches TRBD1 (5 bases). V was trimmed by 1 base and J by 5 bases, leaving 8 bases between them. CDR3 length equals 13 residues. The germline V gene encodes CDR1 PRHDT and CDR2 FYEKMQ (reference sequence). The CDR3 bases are TGTGCCAGCAGCTTAGCGCAGGGATATGGCTACACCTTC. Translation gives CASSLAQGYGYTF. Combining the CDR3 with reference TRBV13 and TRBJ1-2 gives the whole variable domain AAGVIQSPRHLIKEKRETATLKCYPIPRHDTVYWYQQGPGQDPQFLISFYEKMQSDKGSIPDRFSAQQFSDYHSELNMSSLELGDSALYFCASSLAQGYGYTFGSGTRLTVV.

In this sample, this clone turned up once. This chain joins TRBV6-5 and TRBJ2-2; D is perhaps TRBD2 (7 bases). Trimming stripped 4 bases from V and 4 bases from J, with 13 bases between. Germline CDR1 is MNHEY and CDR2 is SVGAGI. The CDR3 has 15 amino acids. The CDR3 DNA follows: TGTGCCAGCAGTTTCGGGGGGCTGGGCACCGGGGAGCTGTTTTTT. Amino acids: CASSFGGLGTGELFF.

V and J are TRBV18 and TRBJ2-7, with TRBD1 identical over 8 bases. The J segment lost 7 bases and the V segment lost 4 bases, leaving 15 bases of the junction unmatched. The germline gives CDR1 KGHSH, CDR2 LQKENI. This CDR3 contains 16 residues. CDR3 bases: TGTGCCAGCTCACAAACCGACAGGGGACTCCGACCGGAGCAGTACTTC. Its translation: CASSQTDRGLRPEQYF.

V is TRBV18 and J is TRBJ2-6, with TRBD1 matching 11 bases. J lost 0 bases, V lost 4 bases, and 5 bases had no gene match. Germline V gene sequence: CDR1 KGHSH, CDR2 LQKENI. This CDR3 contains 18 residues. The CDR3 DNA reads TGTGCCAGCTCACGGGACAGGGGGTCCCTCTCTGGGGCCAACGTCCTGACTTTC. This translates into CASSRDRGSLSGANVLTF.

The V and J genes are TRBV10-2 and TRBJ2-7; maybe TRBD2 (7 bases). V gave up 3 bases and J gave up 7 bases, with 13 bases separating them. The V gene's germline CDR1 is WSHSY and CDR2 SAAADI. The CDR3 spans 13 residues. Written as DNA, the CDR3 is TGCGCCAGCAGTGACGCGGGGGCGGGGGAGCAGTACTTC. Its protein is CASSDAGAGEQYF.

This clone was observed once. The CDR3 is CASSVWIGNTGELFF. The CDR3 DNA follows: TGTGCCAGCAGCGTATGGATAGGGAACACCGGGGAGCTGTTTTTT. The chain recombines TRBV9 with TRBJ2-2; D remains ambiguous. V lost 1 base to trimming and J lost 1 base, with 8 bases between them. Germline loops: CDR1 SGDLS, CDR2 YYNGEE. This CDR3 region has 15 residues.

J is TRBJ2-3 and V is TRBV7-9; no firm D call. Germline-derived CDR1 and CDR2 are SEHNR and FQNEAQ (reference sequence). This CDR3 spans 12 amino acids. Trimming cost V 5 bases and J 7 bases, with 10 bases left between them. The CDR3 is CASSPHLHTQYF. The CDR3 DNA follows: TGTGCCAGCAGCCCCCATCTTCATACGCAGTATTTT.

The DNA of the CDR3 is TGTGCCAGCAGTGGCCCACCGCCGACAGCCCGTCGGGGCTACACCTTC. It codes for CASSGPPPTARRGYTF. The rearrangement links TRBV25-1 to TRBJ1-2; possible D gene TRBD1, 5 bases. CDR3 length: 16 amino acids. In germline, CDR1 is MGHDK, CDR2 SYGVNS. The V end lost 4 bases, the J end lost 8 bases, and 23 bases lay between the germline ends.

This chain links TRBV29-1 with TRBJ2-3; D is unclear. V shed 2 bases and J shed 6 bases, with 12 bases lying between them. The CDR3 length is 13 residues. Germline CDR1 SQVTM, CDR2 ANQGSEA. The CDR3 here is CSVEPPLSDTQYF. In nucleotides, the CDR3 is TGCAGCGTTGAACCCCCCCTCTCGGATACGCAGTATTTT.

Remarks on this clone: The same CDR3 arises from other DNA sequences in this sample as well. The chain's CDR3 is CASSVGGTDTQYF. In DNA, the CDR3 is TGTGCCAGCAGCGTCGGTGGCACAGATACGCAGTATTTT. V and J are TRBV9 and TRBJ2-3; no firm D call. Trimming pared 2 bases from V and 1 base from J, leaving 5 bases between. Germline V CDR1 and CDR2: SGDLS, YYNGEE. CDR3 length: 13 residues. Variable domain in full (rest from reference TRBV9 and TRBJ2-3): DSGVTQTPKHLITATGQRVTLRCSPRSGDLSVYWYQQSLDQGLQFLIQYYNGEERAKGNILERFSAQQFPDLHSELNLSSLELGDSALYFCASSVGGTDTQYFGPGTRLTVL.

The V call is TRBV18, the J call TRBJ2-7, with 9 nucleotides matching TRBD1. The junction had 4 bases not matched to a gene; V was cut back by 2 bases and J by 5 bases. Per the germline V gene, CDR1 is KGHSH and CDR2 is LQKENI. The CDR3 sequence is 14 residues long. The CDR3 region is CASSPAGQGDEQYF. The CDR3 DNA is TGTGCCAGCTCACCAGCGGGACAGGGAGACGAGCAGTACTTC.

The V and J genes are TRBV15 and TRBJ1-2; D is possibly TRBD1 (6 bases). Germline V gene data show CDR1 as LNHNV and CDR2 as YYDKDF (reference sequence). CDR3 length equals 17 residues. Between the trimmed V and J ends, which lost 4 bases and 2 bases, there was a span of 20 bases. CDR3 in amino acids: CATSMGDRTVYNYGYTF. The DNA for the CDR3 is TGTGCCACCAGCATGGGTGATAGGACAGTCTACAACTATGGCTACACCTTC.

In nucleotides, the CDR3 is TGTGCCATCAGTGATCCCGGACTCTCAGAGACCCAGTACTTC. Residues: CAISDPGLSETQYF. This chain links TRBV10-3 with TRBJ2-5; D perhaps matches TRBD2 (5 bases). Germline V gene sequence: CDR1 ENHRY, CDR2 SYGVKD. The CDR3 contains 14 residues. Between the trimmed V and J ends, which lost 3 bases and 4 bases, there was a span of 12 bases.